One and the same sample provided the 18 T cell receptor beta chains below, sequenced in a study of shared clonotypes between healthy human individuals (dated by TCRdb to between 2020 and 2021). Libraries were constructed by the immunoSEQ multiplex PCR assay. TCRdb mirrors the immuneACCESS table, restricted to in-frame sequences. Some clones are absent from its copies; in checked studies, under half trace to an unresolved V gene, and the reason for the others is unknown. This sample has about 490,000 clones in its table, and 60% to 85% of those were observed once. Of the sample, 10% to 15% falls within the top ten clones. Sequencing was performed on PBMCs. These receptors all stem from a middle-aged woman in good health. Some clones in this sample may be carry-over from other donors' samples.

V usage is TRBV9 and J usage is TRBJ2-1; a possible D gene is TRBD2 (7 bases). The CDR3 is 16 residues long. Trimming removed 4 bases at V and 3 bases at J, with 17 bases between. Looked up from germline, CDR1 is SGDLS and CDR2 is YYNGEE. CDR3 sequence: CASSPDRGASYNEQFF. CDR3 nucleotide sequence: TGTGCCAGCAGCCCCGACCGGGGGGCCAGCTACAATGAGCAGTTCTTC.

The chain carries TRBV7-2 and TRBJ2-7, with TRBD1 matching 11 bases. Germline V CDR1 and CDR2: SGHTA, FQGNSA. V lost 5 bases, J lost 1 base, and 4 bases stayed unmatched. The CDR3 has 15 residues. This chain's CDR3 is CASSRTGGASYEQYF. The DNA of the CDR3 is TGTGCCAGCAGCCGGACAGGGGGCGCTTCCTACGAGCAGTACTTC.

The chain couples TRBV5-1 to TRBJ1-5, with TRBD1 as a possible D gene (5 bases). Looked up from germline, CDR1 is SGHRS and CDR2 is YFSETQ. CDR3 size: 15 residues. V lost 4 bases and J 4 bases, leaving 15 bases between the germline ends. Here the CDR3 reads CASSLRGGKNQPQHF. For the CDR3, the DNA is TGCGCCAGCAGCCTACGGGGGGGTAAGAATCAGCCCCAGCATTTT. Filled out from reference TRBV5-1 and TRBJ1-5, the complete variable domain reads KAGVTQTPRYLIKTRGQQVTLSCSPISGHRSVSWYQQTPGQGLQFLFEYFSETQRNKGNFPGRFSGRQFSNSRSEMNVSTLELGDSALYLCASSLRGGKNQPQHFGDGTRLSIL.

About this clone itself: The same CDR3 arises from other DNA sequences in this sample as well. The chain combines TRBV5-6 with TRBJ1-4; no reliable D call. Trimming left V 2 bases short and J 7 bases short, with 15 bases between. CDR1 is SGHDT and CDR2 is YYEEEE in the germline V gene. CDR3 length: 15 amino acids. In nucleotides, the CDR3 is TGTGCCAGCAGCTTTTCGGTTAGTTTTGGTGAAAAACTGTTTTTT. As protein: CASSFSVSFGEKLFF.

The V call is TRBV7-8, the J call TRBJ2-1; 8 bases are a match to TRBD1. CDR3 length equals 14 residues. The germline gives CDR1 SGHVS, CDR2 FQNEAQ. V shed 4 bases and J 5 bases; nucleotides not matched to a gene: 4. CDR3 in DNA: TGTGCCAGCAGCTCTCAGACAGGGGACAATGAGCAGTTCTTC. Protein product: CASSSQTGDNEQFF.

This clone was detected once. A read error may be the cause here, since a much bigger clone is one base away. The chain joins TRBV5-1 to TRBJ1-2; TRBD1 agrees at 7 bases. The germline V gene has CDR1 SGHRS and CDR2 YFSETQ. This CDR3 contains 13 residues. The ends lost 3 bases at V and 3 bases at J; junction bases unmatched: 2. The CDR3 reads CASSSGTDYGYTF. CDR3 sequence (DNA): TGCGCCAGCAGCTCCGGGACAGACTATGGCTACACCTTC.

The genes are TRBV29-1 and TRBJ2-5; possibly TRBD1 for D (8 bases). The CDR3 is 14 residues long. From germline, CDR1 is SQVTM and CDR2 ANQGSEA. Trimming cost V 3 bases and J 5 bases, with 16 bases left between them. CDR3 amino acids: CSVDKGQGGETQYF. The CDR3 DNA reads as TGCAGCGTTGATAAAGGACAGGGAGGGGAGACCCAGTACTTC.

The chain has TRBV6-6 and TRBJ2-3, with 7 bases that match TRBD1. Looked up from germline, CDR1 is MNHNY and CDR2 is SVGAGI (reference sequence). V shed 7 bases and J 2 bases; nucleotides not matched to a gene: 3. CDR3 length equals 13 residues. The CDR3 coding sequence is TGTGCCAGCACGGGACAGATCACAGATACGCAGTATTTT. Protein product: CASTGQITDTQYF.

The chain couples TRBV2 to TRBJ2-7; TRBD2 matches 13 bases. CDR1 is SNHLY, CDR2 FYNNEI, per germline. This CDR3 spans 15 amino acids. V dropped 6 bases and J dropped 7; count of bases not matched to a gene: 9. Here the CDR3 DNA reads TGTGCCAGCAGCGATACTAGCGGGAGGGCGCAAGAGCAGTACTTC. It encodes CASSDTSGRAQEQYF.

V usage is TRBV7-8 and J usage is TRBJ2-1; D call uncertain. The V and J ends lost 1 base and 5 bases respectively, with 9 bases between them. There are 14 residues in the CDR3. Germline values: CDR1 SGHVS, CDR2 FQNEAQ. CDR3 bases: TGTGCCAGCAGCTTAGGCGTTAGTCACAATGAGCAGTTCTTC. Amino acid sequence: CASSLGVSHNEQFF.

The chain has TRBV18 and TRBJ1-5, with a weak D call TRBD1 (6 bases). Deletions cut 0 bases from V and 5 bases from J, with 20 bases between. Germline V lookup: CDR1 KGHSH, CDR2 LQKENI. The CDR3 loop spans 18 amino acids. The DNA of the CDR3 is TGTGCCAGCTCACCACCGGCAGGGGAGGGTGGTCTGTATCAGCCCCAGCATTTT. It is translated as CASSPPAGEGGLYQPQHF.

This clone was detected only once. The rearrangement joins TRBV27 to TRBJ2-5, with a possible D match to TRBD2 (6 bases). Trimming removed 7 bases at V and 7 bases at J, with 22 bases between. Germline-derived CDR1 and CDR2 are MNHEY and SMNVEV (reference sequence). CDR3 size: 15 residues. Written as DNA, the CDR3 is TGTGCCAGCACCCGAACCGGAGGAGGGCAGTGGACCCAGTACTTC. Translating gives CASTRTGGGQWTQYF.

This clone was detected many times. CDR3 residues: CASSLTGPPDEQFF. In DNA form, the CDR3 reads TGCGCCAGCAGCTTGACGGGGCCCCCAGATGAGCAGTTCTTC. V usage is TRBV5-1 and J usage is TRBJ2-1, with D perhaps assigned TRBD1 or TRBD2 (5 bases each). Looked up from germline, CDR1 is SGHRS and CDR2 is YFSETQ. The CDR3 runs to 14 residues. V lost 1 base and J lost 8, with 13 bases in between.

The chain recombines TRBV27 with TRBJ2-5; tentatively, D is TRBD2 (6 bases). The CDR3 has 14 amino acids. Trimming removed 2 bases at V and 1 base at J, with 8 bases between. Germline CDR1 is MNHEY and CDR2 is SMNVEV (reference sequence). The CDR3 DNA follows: TGTGCCAGCAGTTTACTAGCGACCCAAGAGACCCAGTACTTC. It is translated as CASSLLATQETQYF.

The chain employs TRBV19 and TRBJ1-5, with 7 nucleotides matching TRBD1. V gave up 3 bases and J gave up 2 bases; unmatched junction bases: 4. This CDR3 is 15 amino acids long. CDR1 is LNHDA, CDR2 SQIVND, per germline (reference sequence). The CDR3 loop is CASSIGGTGNQPQHF. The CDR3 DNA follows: TGTGCCAGTAGTATCGGTGGGACAGGCAATCAGCCCCAGCATTTT. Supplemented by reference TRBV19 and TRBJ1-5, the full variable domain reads DGGITQSPKYLFRKEGQNVTLSCEQNLNHDAMYWYRQDPGQGLRLIYYSQIVNDFQKGDIAEGYSVSREKKESFPLTVTSAQKNPTAFYLCASSIGGTGNQPQHFGDGTRLSIL.

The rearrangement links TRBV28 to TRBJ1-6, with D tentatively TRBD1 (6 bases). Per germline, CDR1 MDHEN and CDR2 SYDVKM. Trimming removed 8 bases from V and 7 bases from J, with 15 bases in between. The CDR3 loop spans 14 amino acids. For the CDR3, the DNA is TGTGCCAGCTGCCCCGGACAGCCGAATTCACCCCTCCACTTT. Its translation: CASCPGQPNSPLHF.

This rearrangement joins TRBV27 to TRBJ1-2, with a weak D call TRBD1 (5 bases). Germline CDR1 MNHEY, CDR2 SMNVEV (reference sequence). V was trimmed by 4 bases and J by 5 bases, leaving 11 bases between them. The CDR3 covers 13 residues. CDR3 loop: CASSSRGAYGYTF. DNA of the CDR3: TGTGCCAGCAGTTCCCGGGGCGCTTATGGCTACACCTTC.

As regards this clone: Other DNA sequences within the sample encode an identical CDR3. CDR3 bases: TGCGCCAGCAGCTTGGGAGGGAGAGAGACCCAGTACTTC. Translating gives CASSLGGRETQYF. The chain combines TRBV5-1 with TRBJ2-5, with D possibly TRBD2 on 5 matching bases. V lost 0 bases, J lost 4 bases, and 7 bases lay in between. The CDR3 is 13 residues long. From germline, CDR1 is SGHRS and CDR2 YFSETQ.